The clone carrying this T cell receptor (beta chain) was counted once. Its matching antigen is unknown. Clones were sequenced by immunoSEQ multiplex PCR, and TCRdb holds only the in-frame ones, with some missing. The table includes 45,000 or so clones, 70% detected once. Culture proceeded for nine to ten days, and CD4+ T cells were then isolated. Two doses of BNT162b2 or mRNA-1273 vaccine were administered to participants. CDR1 and CDR2 from the germline V gene are ENHRY and SYGVKD. CDR3 length: 12 residues. With 2 bases removed from V and 5 bases from J, the gap between germline ends came to 6 bases. The data derive from a study of vaccination effects on CD4 cells after COVID-19.

This rearrangement joins TRBV10-3 to TRBJ1-2; TRBD1 might be the D (6 bases). The sample consisted of CD4+ T cells from PBMCs cultured without peptide, taken after COVID-19 vaccination. The clonotype originates from a human donor who received a COVID-19 vaccine. The DNA for the CDR3 is TGTGCCATCAGTGAGCAGGGGTATGGCTACACCTTC. It yields the protein CAISEQGYGYTF.